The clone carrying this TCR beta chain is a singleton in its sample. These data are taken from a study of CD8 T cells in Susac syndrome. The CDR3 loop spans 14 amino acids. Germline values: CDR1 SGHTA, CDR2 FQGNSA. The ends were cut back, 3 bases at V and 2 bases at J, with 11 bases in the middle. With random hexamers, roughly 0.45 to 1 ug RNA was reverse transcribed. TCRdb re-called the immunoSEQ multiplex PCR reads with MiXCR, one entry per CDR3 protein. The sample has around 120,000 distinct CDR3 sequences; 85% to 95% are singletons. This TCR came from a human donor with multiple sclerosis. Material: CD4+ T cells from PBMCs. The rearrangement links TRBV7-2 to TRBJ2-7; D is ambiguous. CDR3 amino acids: CASSFDPTAYEQYF. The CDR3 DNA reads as TGTGCCAGCAGCTTTGACCCCACCGCCTACGAGCAGTACTTC.